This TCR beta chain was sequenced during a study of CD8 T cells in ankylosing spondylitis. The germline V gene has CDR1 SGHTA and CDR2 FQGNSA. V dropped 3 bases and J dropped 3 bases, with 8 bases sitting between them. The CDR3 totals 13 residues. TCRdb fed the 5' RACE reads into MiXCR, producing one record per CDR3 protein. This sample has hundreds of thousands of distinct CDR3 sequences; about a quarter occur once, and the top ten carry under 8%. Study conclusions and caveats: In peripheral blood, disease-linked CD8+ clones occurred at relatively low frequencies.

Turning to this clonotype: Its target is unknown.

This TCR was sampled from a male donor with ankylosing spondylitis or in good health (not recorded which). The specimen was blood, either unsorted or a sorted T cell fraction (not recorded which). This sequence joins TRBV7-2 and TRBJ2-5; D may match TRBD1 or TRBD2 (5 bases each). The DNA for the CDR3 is TGTGCCAGCAGCTTGGGGGAAAAAGAGACCCAGTACTTC. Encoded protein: CASSLGEKETQYF.